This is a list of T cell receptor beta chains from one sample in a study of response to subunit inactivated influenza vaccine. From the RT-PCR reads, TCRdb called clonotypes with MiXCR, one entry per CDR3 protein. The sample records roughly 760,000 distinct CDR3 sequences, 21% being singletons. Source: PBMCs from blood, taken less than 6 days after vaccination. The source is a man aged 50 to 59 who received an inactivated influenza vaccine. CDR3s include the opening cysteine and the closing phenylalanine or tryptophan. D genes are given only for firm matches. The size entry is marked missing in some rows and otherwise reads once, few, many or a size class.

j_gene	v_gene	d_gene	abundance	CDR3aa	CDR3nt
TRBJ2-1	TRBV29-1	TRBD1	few	CSVGDRLPGNEQFF	TGCAGCGTTGGGGACAGACTCCCGGGGAATGAGCAGTTCTTC
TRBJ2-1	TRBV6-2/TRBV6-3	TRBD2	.	CASGKAGLAYNEQFF	TGTGCCAGCGGTAAGGCGGGACTAGCCTACAATGAGCAGTTCTTC
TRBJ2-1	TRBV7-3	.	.	CASSLMGHEQFF	TGTGCCAGCAGCTTAATGGGTCATGAGCAGTTCTTC
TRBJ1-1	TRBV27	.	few	CASSPHTYTEAFF	TGTGCCAGCAGTCCCCATACTTACACTGAAGCTTTCTTT
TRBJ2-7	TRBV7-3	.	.	CASSLTISREQYF	TGTGCCAGCAGCTTAACGATCTCCCGGGAGCAGTACTTC
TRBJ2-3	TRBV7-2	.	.	CASSNQSPDTQYF	TGTGCCAGCAGCAACCAGAGCCCAGATACGCAGTATTTT
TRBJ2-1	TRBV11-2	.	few	CASSLLRLSNEQFF	TGTGCCAGCAGCCTCCTCCGCCTAAGTAACGAGCAGTTCTTC
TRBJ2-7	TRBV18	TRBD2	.	CASSPPSGRGYEQYF	TGTGCCAGCTCACCACCAAGCGGGAGGGGCTACGAGCAGTACTTC
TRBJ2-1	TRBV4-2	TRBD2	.	CASSQESGRISSYNEQFF	TGTGCCAGCAGCCAAGAGAGCGGGAGGATCAGTTCCTACAATGAGCAGTTCTTC
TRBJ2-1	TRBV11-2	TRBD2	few	CASSLLAGDFEQFF	TGTGCCAGCAGCTTACTAGCGGGAGATTTCGAGCAGTTCTTC
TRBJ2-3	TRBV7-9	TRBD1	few	CASSFTGGHTDTQYF	TGTGCCAGCAGCTTTACAGGGGGTCACACAGATACGCAGTATTTT
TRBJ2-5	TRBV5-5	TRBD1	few	CASSLVFRGQETQYF	TGTGCCAGCAGCTTGGTGTTCAGGGGGCAAGAGACCCAGTACTTC
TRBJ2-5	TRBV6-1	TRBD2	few	CASNTHGTSGRAQYF	TGTGCCAGCAACACACACGGGACTAGCGGGAGGGCCCAGTACTTC
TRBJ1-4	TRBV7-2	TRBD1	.	CASSVGTGIAEKLFF	TGTGCCAGCAGCGTGGGGACAGGGATTGCTGAAAAACTGTTTTTT
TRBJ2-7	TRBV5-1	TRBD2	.	CASSLTRGAYEQYF	TGCGCCAGCAGCTTGACGCGGGGGGCCTACGAGCAGTACTTC
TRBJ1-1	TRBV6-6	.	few	CASSGLSDTEAFF	TGTGCCAGTAGTGGGCTAAGCGACACTGAAGCTTTCTTT
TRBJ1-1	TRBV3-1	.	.	CASSRAGGTEAFF	TGTGCCAGCAGCCGAGCGGGAGGCACTGAAGCTTTCTTT
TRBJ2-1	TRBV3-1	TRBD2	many	CASSQGEGRYNEQFF	TGTGCCAGCAGCCAAGGGGAGGGCCGTTACAATGAGCAGTTCTTC
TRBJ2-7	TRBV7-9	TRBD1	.	CASSSGQGAGYEQYF	TGTGCCAGCAGCTCGGGACAGGGGGCTGGCTACGAGCAGTACTTC
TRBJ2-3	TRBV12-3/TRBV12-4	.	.	CASSSTATTDTQYF	TGTGCCAGCAGCTCTACAGCTACCACAGATACGCAGTATTTT
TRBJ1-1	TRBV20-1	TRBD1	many	CSALDRLNTEAFF	TGCAGTGCTCTGGACAGGTTGAACACTGAAGCTTTCTTT
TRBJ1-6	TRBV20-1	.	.	CSARPGRFNSPLHF	TGCAGTGCTAGACCAGGTCGGTTCAATTCACCCCTCCACTTT
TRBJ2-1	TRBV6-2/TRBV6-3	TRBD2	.	CASDGRGGGTYNEQFF	TGTGCCAGCGACGGTCGGGGCGGGGGGACCTACAATGAGCAGTTCTTC
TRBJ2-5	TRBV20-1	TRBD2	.	CSASNSGGRETQYF	TGCAGTGCTAGTAATAGCGGGGGGCGAGAGACCCAGTACTTC
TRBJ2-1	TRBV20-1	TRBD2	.	CSARLAATGNEQFF	TGCAGTGCGCGGCTAGCGGCCACCGGCAATGAGCAGTTCTTC
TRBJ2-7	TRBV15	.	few	CATSRDTGPYEQYF	TGTGCCACCAGCAGAGATACCGGCCCCTACGAGCAGTACTTC
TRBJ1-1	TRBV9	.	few	CASSVERDRTEAFF	TGTGCCAGCAGCGTAGAGCGGGACCGCACTGAAGCTTTCTTT
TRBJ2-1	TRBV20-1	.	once	CSATSGYEQFF	TGCAGTGCTACCTCAGGTTATGAGCAGTTCTTC
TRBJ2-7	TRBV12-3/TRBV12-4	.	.	CASSSEGPYEQYF	TGTGCCAGCAGTAGCGAAGGCCCCTACGAGCAGTACTTC
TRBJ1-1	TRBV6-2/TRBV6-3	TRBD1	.	CASIFRQGNTEAFF	TGTGCCAGCATTTTCCGACAGGGAAACACTGAAGCTTTCTTT
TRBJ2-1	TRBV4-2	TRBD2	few	CASSQGTSGLQFF	TGTGCCAGCAGCCAAGGAACTAGCGGGTTGCAGTTCTTC
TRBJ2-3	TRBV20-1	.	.	CSARDLGGRADTQYF	TGCAGTGCTAGAGATCTCGGGGGTCGGGCAGATACGCAGTATTTT
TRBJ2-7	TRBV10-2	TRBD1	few	CASSESTGTGLDEQYF	TGCGCCAGCAGTGAGTCTACTGGGACAGGGCTCGACGAGCAGTACTTC
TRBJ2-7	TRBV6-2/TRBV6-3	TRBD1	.	CASKTGTGGEQYF	TGTGCCAGCAAAACCGGGACAGGAGGCGAGCAGTACTTC
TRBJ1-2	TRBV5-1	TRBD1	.	CASSQTQGAESYTF	TGCGCCAGCAGCCAGACACAGGGGGCTGAGAGCTACACCTTC
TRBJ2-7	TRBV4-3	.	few	CASSQQGRFF	TGCGCCAGCAGCCAACAGGGGCGATTCTTC
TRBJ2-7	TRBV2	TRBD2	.	CASSDKVAGDYEQYF	TGTGCCAGCAGCGACAAGGTAGCGGGGGACTACGAGCAGTACTTC
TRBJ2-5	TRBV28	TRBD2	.	CASSLLLASAGTQYF	TGTGCCAGCAGTTTATTACTAGCGAGTGCTGGGACCCAGTACTTC
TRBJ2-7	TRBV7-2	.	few	CASSLGHQSYEQYF	TGTGCCAGCAGCTTAGGGCATCAGTCCTACGAGCAGTACTTC
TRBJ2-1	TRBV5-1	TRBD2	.	CASSDIAGVYNEQFF	TGCGCCAGCAGCGACATAGCGGGAGTCTACAATGAGCAGTTCTTC
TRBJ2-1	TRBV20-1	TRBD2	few	CSARDSQVAGSPSSYNEQFF	TGCAGTGCTAGAGATAGTCAGGTAGCGGGGTCCCCAAGCTCCTACAATGAGCAGTTCTTC
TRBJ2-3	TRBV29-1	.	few	CSEEWGEDPTDTQYF	TGCAGCGAGGAGTGGGGGGAAGATCCCACAGATACGCAGTATTTT
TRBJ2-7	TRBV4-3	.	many	CASSQDWATYEQYF	TGCGCCAGCAGCCAAGACTGGGCAACCTACGAGCAGTACTTC
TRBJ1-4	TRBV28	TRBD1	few	CASSLNRGLEKLFF	TGTGCCAGCAGTTTAAACAGGGGCCTTGAAAAACTGTTTTTT
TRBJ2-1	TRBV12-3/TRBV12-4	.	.	CASTGRQGRYNEQFF	TGTGCCAGCACAGGGCGGCAGGGAAGGTACAATGAGCAGTTCTTC
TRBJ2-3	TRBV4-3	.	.	CASSQIHQKGPLDTQYF	TGCGCCAGCAGCCAAATCCATCAAAAAGGACCACTGGATACGCAGTATTTT